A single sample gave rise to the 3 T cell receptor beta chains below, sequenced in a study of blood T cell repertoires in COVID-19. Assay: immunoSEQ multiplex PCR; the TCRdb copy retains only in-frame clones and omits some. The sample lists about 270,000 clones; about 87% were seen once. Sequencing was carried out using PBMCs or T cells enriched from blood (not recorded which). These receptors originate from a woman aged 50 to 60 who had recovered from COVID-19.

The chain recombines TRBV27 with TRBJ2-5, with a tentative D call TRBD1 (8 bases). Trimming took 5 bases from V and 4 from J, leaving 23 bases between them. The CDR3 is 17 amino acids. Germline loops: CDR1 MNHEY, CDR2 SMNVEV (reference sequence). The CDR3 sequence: CASSHRGGPQYAETQYF. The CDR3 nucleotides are TGTGCCAGCAGTCACAGGGGGGGGCCCCAGTATGCAGAGACCCAGTACTTC.

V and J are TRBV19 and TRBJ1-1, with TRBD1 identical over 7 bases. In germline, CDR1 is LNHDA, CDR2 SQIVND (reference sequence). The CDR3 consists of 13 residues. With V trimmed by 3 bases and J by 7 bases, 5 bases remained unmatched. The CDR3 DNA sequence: TGTGCCAGTAGTATTTTGGGACAGCATGAAGCTTTCTTT. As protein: CASSILGQHEAFF. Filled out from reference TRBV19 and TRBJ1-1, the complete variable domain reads DGGITQSPKYLFRKEGQNVTLSCEQNLNHDAMYWYRQDPGQGLRLIYYSQIVNDFQKGDIAEGYSVSREKKESFPLTVTSAQKNPTAFYLCASSILGQHEAFFGQGTRLTVV.

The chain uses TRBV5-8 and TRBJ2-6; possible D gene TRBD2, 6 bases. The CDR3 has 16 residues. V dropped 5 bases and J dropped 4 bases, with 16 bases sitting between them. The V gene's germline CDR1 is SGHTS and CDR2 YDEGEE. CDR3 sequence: CASSPTRTWGANVLTF. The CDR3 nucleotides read TGTGCCAGCAGTCCGACTAGGACTTGGGGGGCCAACGTCCTGACTTTC.